This T cell receptor (beta chain) is from a study of T cells in women clearing cervical HPV infection. At the level of the study: Controls gave blood once infection was undetectable; cases at lesion identification. Cases' blood sampling followed lesion detection by median around 23 weeks (90 to 200). Findings of the study overall: CIN3+ cases had significantly higher TCR richness than controls; evenness did not differ.

In the case of this clone: Antigen unknown. The read finishes 3 residues shy of the CDR3 end, and the germline J gene is used to complete it.

Germline assignment: CDR1 SGHRS and CDR2 YFSETQ. This CDR3 is built from 14 residues. V was pared by 2 bases and J by 5 bases, with 10 bases between. The table came from immunoSEQ multiplex PCR; TCRdb's copy has only in-frame clones and leaves some out. The clone table shows 25,000 to 30,000 clones, with the ten largest holding around 4%. This chain connects TRBV5-1 to TRBJ1-4; a possible D gene is TRBD1 (6 bases). Sequencing input: blood buffy coat. This receptor was obtained from a woman between 18 and 75 years old with a cervical HPV16 infection that either progressed to CIN3+ or cleared (not recorded which). CDR3 loop: CASSLGGANEKLFF. CDR3 bases read: TGCGCCAGCAGCTTAGGGGGGGCAAATGAAAAA.